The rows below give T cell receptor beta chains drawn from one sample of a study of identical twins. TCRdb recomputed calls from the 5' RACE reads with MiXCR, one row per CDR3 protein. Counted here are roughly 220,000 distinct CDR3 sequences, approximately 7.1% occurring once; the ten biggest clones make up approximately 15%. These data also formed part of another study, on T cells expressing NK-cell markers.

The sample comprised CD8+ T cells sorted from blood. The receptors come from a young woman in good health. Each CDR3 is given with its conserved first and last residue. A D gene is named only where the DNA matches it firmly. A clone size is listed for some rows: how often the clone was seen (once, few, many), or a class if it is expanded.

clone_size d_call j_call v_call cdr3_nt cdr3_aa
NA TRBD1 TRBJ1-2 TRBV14 TGTGCCAGCAGCAGAGACGCCAGGGGGCTACTGGGAGGCTACACCTTC CASSRDARGLLGGYTF
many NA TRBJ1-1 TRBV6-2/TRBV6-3 TGTGCCAGCTCCACGGCCCGGGGTACTGAAGCTTTCTTT CASSTARGTEAFF
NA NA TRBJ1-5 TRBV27 TGTGCCAGCAGCTGGGTCGGGACCAGCAATCAGCCCCAGCATTTT CASSWVGTSNQPQHF
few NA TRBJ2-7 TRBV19 TGTGCCAGTAGTTTAGCGGTTGTCTCCTACGAGCAGTACTTC CASSLAVVSYEQYF
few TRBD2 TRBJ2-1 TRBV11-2 TGTGCCAGCAGCTTAGATTCCCCTAAAGCGGGGCGGGTGTTCTTC CASSLDSPKAGRVFF
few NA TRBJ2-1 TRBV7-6 TGTGCCAGCAGCGCTATCCCCGCAAATGAGCAGTTCTTC CASSAIPANEQFF
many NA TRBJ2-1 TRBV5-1 TGCGCCAGCAGCTTTGACAGCTCCAATGAGCAGTTCTTC CASSFDSSNEQFF
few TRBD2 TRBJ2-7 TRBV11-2 TGTGCCAGCAGCGGGCGCGGGGGGGCCTACGAGCAGTACTTC CASSGRGGAYEQYF
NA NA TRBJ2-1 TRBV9 TGTGCCAGCAGCCAAATGGACGGGAGTACGGACAATGAGCAGTTCTTC CASSQMDGSTDNEQFF
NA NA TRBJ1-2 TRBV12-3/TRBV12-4 TGTGCCAGCGACGGGTGGGGGGGCGAAAGATACACCTTC CASDGWGGERYTF
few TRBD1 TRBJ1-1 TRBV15 TGTGCCACCAACTACCGGGACAGGGGGTTCACTGAAGCTTTCTTT CATNYRDRGFTEAFF
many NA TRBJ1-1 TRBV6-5 TGTGCCAGCAGTTACGGGGGGGAGGGACCCCGGGCTTTCTTT CASSYGGEGPRAFF
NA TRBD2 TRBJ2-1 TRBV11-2 TGTGCCAGCAGCTTATCTCGGGGGGGCTCCTACAATGAGCAGTTCTTC CASSLSRGGSYNEQFF
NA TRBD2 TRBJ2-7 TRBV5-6 TGTGCCAGCAGCGCCGGGACTAGCGATTACGAGCAGTACTTC CASSAGTSDYEQYF
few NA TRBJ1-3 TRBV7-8 TGTGCCAGCAGCCCTACCACTGGAAACACCATATATTTT CASSPTTGNTIYF
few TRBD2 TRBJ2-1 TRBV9 TGTGCCAGCAGCAGCAGCGGGGGGGCCGGGGATGAGCAGTTCTTC CASSSSGGAGDEQFF
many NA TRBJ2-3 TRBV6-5 TGTGCCAGCAGTTACTCGGGCCCAGATACGCAGTATTTT CASSYSGPDTQYF
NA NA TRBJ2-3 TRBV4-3 TGCGCCAGCAGCCAAGGGACAGGCACAGATACGCAGTATTTT CASSQGTGTDTQYF
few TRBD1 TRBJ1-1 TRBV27 TGTGCCAGCAGTGAAGTGACAGGGGGGACTGAAGCTTTCTTT CASSEVTGGTEAFF
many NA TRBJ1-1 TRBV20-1 TGCAGTGCTAGAGCGACAGGATGGAACACTGAAGCTTTCTTT CSARATGWNTEAFF
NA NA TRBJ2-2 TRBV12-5 TGTGCTAGTGGTTTGCCGGGGGAGCTGTTTTTT CASGLPGELFF
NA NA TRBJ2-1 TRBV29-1 TGCAGCGTTGCGGACCCCGGTCGCTACAATGAGCAGTTCTTC CSVADPGRYNEQFF
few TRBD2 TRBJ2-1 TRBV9 TGTGCCAGCAGCTTACGCGGGACTAGCGGGGGGGTTGAGCAGTTCTTC CASSLRGTSGGVEQFF
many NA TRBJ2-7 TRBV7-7 TGTGCTAGCAGCTTAGAACCCCTTTTCTCCTACGAGCAGTACTTC CASSLEPLFSYEQYF
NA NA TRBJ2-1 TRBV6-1 TGTGCCAGCAGCCCGACTCCCTCGGGGAATGAGCAGTTCTTC CASSPTPSGNEQFF
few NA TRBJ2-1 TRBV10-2 TGCGCCAGCAGTGGCGGTGAACGGGGGGCCCGGGCCGGGCAGTTCTTC CASSGGERGARAGQFF
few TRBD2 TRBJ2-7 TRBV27 TGTGCCAGCAGCTCGACTAGCGCCTACGAGCAGTACTTC CASSSTSAYEQYF
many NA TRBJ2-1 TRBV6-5 TGTGCCAGCAGTTACTCGATGGGTGTTACAGAGAATGAGCAGTTCTTC CASSYSMGVTENEQFF
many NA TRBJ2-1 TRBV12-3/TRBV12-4 TGTGCCAGCAGTTTAGATGGGGTCGGGTATGAGCAGTTCTTC CASSLDGVGYEQFF
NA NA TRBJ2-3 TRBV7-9 TGTGCCAGCAGCTCCCCGATACGGGGCACAGATACGCAGTATTTT CASSSPIRGTDTQYF
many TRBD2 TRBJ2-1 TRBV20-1 TGCAGTGCGTCGCTAGCGGGAGTAGGCAATGAGCAGTTCTTC CSASLAGVGNEQFF
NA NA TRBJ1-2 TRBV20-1 TGCAGTGCTTTTGATGGGGAATTAGACTATGGCTACACCTTC CSAFDGELDYGYTF
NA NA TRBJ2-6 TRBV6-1 TGTGCCAGCAGTATTCTAGCCTCGAGGGGAGGGGCCAACGTCCTGACTTTC CASSILASRGGANVLTF
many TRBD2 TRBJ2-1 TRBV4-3 TGCGCCAGCAGCCCCGCCCTACGACTAGCGGGCAACAATGAGCAGTTCTTC CASSPALRLAGNNEQFF
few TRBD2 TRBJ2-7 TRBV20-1 TGCAGTGCTCCCTCTAGCGGGAGGGGTTACGAGCAGTACTTC CSAPSSGRGYEQYF
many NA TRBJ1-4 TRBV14 TGTGCCAGCAGCCTTATTTTGGGGGAAAAACTGTTTTTT CASSLILGEKLFF
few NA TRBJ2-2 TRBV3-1 TGTGCCAGCAGCCAAGACACTCGGAGACTGAACACCGGGGAGCTGTTTTTT CASSQDTRRLNTGELFF
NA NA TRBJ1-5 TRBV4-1 TGCGCCAGCAGCCTTGTAGGGGGAAATCAGCCCCAGCATTTT CASSLVGGNQPQHF
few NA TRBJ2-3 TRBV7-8 TGTGCCAGCAGCTTAGTCGCATACACAGATACGCAGTATTTT CASSLVAYTDTQYF
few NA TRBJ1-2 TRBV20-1 TGCAGTGCTAGAGATCGGCGGCAGGTCTATGGCTACACCTTC CSARDRRQVYGYTF
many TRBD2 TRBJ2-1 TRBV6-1 TGTGCCAGCAGTCAGACTAGCGGCCTTGCGGATGAGCAGTTCTTC CASSQTSGLADEQFF
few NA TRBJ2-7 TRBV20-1 TGCAGTGCTAGAGTGGTCCAGCGGGTCTCCTACGAGCAGTACTTC CSARVVQRVSYEQYF
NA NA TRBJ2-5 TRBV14 TGTGCCAGCAGCGCACCGGGGCGGCAAGAGACCCAGTACTTC CASSAPGRQETQYF
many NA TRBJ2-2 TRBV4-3 TGCGCCAGCAGCCAGCTAACGGGGGCGGGGGAGCTGTTTTTT CASSQLTGAGELFF
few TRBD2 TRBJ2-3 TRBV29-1 TGCAGCGTCCAGGACGCTAGCGGTCCATCTAAGCCAACGCAGTATTTT CSVQDASGPSKPTQYF
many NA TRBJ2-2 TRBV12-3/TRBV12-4 TGTGCCAGCAGTCCCCCGGGACATAACACCGGGGAGCTGTTTTTT CASSPPGHNTGELFF
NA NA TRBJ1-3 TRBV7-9 TGTGCCAGCAGGGGACCCACACGGTTCCCTGGAAACACCATATATTTT CASRGPTRFPGNTIYF